Shown below are 18 T cell receptor beta chains from a single sample sequenced in a study of CD8+ T cells in alopecia areata. It was cDNA, reverse transcribed from extracted RNA, that served as the sequencing template. TCRdb's table, derived via immunoSEQ multiplex PCR, lists solely in-frame clones and lacks some. The sample carries about 140,000 clones, 70% to 90% recorded once. Described treatment: oral pan-JAK inhibitor, 5-10 mg twice daily. Sequenced material: CD8+ T cells sorted from blood, taken at week 4, from a patient treated with tofacitinib. All receptors derive from a human donor with alopecia areata.

The chain carries TRBV25-1 and TRBJ2-1, with D uncertain. CDR3 length: 12 residues. CDR1 is MGHDK, CDR2 SYGVNS, per germline. V was cut by 7 bases and J by 9 bases, with 13 bases left in between. CDR3 nucleotide sequence: TGTGCCAGCAACCCCGGGTCGGCTGAGCAGTTCTTC. The encoded protein is CASNPGSAEQFF.

The chain is built from TRBV10-2 and TRBJ2-7; the match to TRBD1 covers 7 bases. The V and J ends lost 6 bases and 0 bases, in that order; junction bases with no gene match: 2. Germline assignment: CDR1 WSHSY and CDR2 SAAADI. The CDR3 length is 13 residues. The CDR3 loop reads CASSGDSSYEQYF. CDR3 sequence (DNA): TGCGCCAGCAGCGGGGACAGCTCCTACGAGCAGTACTTC.

The chain employs TRBV4-1 and TRBJ1-2; TRBD1 might be the D (5 bases). V gave up 3 bases and J gave up 6 bases, with 17 bases separating them. The CDR3 extends over 15 amino acids. Germline assignment: CDR1 MGHRA and CDR2 YSYEKL. The CDR3 nucleotides read TGCGCCAGCAGCCATACCAGGGAATTCGGGAATGGCTACACCTTC. Amino acids: CASSHTREFGNGYTF.

This rearrangement joins TRBV13 to TRBJ1-1, with 7 bases that match TRBD1. The V and J ends lost 4 bases and 7 bases, in that order; junction bases with no gene match: 12. Germline V lookup: CDR1 PRHDT, CDR2 FYEKMQ (reference sequence). The CDR3 runs 15 residues. The CDR3 protein is CASSSQLDRVGEAFF. The CDR3 DNA follows: TGTGCCAGCAGCTCTCAACTAGACAGGGTGGGTGAAGCTTTCTTT.

The CDR3: CASSSNTGASYNEQFF. The CDR3 DNA reads as TGTGCCAGCAGCTCAAACACAGGAGCTTCCTACAATGAGCAGTTCTTC. V is TRBV9 and J is TRBJ2-1, with D perhaps matching TRBD1 (5 bases). Trimming left V 4 bases short and J 1 base short, with 15 bases between. CDR1 SGDLS and CDR2 YYNGEE come from the germline V gene. This CDR3 contains 16 residues.

The V gene is TRBV19, the J gene TRBJ2-7, with TRBD1 matching over 8 bases. V lost 6 bases and J lost 3; bases outside the gene matches: 4. The CDR3 extends over 13 amino acids. The V gene's germline CDR1 is LNHDA and CDR2 SQIVND (reference sequence). CDR3 amino acids: CASSWTGNYEQYF. Here the CDR3 DNA reads TGTGCCAGTAGCTGGACAGGGAACTACGAGCAGTACTTC.

The rearrangement links TRBV7-6 to TRBJ2-1; 11 positions match TRBD2. The CDR3 is made up of 16 amino acids. Germline V gives CDR1 SGHVS, CDR2 FNYEAQ. The junction had 5 bases not matched to a gene; V was cut back by 3 bases and J by 4 bases. The CDR3 DNA sequence: TGTGCCAGCAGCTTCATAGCGGGGGGGATTTACAATGAGCAGTTCTTC. Residues: CASSFIAGGIYNEQFF.

The V call is TRBV2, the J call TRBJ2-7; D is possibly TRBD1 or TRBD2 (5 bases each). The CDR3 spans 12 residues. Trimming pared 6 bases from V and 2 bases from J, leaving 8 bases between. CDR1 and CDR2 (germline): SNHLY, FYNNEI. In DNA, the CDR3 is TGTGCCAGCAGGGGGGACCCCTACGAGCAGTACTTC. Its translation is CASRGDPYEQYF.

Here the CDR3 DNA reads TGCGCCAGCAGCCAAGTCCCGGACACCCGCTACGAGCAGTACTTC. It is translated as CASSQVPDTRYEQYF. J is TRBJ2-7 and V is TRBV4-1; D might be TRBD1 (5 bases). Trimming removed 1 base at V and 3 bases at J, with 13 bases between. Germline values: CDR1 MGHRA, CDR2 YSYEKL. The CDR3 consists of 15 residues.

The chain has TRBV7-8 and TRBJ2-3; either TRBD1 or TRBD2 may supply D (5 bases each). Trimming left V 6 bases short and J 6 bases short, with 10 bases between. The CDR3 is made up of 12 amino acids. In germline, CDR1 is SGHVS, CDR2 FQNEAQ. The CDR3 DNA follows: TGTGCCAGCAGTTCAGGGACGGATACGCAGTATTTT. Its translation: CASSSGTDTQYF.

The genes are TRBV30 and TRBJ2-2; D ambiguous. The CDR3 runs to 13 residues. From germline, CDR1 is GTSNPN and CDR2 SVGIG (reference sequence). Trimming took 1 base from V and 3 from J, leaving 6 bases between them. For the CDR3, the DNA is TGTGCCTGGAGTGAGTCCTACACCGGGGAGCTGTTTTTT. Translating gives CAWSESYTGELFF.

The chain recombines TRBV5-1 with TRBJ1-1; D gene ambiguous. Germline V gene data show CDR1 as SGHRS and CDR2 as YFSETQ. Trimming took 4 bases from V and 2 from J, leaving 12 bases between them. This CDR3 has 14 residues. CDR3 bases: TGCGCCAGCAGCGCGCCTACAGAAAACACTGAAGCTTTCTTT. Its protein is CASSAPTENTEAFF. Variable domain in full (rest from reference TRBV5-1 and TRBJ1-1): KAGVTQTPRYLIKTRGQQVTLSCSPISGHRSVSWYQQTPGQGLQFLFEYFSETQRNKGNFPGRFSGRQFSNSRSEMNVSTLELGDSALYLCASSAPTENTEAFFGQGTRLTVV.

The rearrangement joins TRBV21-1 to TRBJ2-4; the D call TRBD1 from the table was never checked on the DNA. TRBV21-1 is classified as a pseudogene. The CDR3 has 18 residues. The CDR3 region has the DNA TGTGCCGGCCCGGAACGGGACAGGGTGTCGGCAGCCAAAAACATTCAGTACTTC. This encodes CAGPERDRVSAAKNIQYF.

The V and J genes are TRBV5-1 and TRBJ2-7, with D possibly being TRBD1 (6 bases). With 7 bases removed from V and 2 bases from J, the gap between germline ends came to 13 bases. The CDR3 covers 13 residues. Germline V gives CDR1 SGHRS, CDR2 YFSETQ. This CDR3 reads CASPAGETYEQYF. CDR3 in DNA: TGCGCCAGCCCGGCAGGGGAAACCTACGAGCAGTACTTC.

The J gene is TRBJ2-7, the V gene TRBV27; TRBD1 might be the D (6 bases). V dropped 2 bases and J dropped 3 bases, with 11 bases sitting between them. Looked up from germline, CDR1 is MNHEY and CDR2 is SMNVEV (reference sequence). CDR3 size: 14 residues. The DNA for the CDR3 is TGTGCCAGCAGTTTAAGCGCAGGGGTCTACGAGCAGTACTTC. This translates into CASSLSAGVYEQYF.

V is TRBV29-1 and J is TRBJ2-1; 10 positions match TRBD2. The CDR3 consists of 16 residues. V lost 4 bases and J lost 4; bases outside the gene matches: 10. Germline V gives CDR1 SQVTM, CDR2 ANQGSEA. This chain's CDR3 is CSVVASGSGAYNEQFF. CDR3 nucleotide sequence: TGCAGCGTTGTGGCTAGCGGGAGTGGAGCGTACAATGAGCAGTTCTTC.

The chain combines TRBV9 with TRBJ1-3; D is unresolved. The CDR3 runs 11 residues. Germline CDR1 SGDLS, CDR2 YYNGEE. V dropped 6 bases and J dropped 1 base, with 2 bases sitting between them. In DNA, the CDR3 is TGTGCCAGCAAATCTGGAAACACCATATATTTT. Protein sequence: CASKSGNTIYF.

This rearrangement joins TRBV28 to TRBJ2-7; no definite D call. V was clipped by 8 bases and J by 7 bases, with 6 bases between them. The CDR3 is 9 residues long. Germline V CDR1 and CDR2: MDHEN, SYDVKM. The CDR3 bases are TGTGCCAGCGGTATGGAGCAGTACTTC. Amino acid sequence: CASGMEQYF.